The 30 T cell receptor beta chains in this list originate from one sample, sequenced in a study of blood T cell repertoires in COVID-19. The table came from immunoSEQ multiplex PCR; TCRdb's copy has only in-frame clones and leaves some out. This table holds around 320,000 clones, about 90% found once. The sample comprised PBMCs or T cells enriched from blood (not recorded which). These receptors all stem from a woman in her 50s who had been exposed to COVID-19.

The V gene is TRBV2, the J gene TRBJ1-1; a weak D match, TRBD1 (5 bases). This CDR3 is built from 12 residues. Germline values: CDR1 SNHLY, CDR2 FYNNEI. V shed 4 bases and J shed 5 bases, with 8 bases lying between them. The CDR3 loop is CASSVGDTEAFF. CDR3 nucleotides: TGTGCCAGCAGTGTAGGGGATACTGAAGCTTTCTTT.

The CDR3 protein is CASSIGRPGLVQETQYF. The CDR3 bases are TGTGCCAGTAGTATAGGCCGTCCGGGACTGGTCCAAGAGACCCAGTACTTC. This chain links TRBV19 with TRBJ2-5, with D possibly TRBD2 on 6 matching bases. Germline assignment: CDR1 LNHDA and CDR2 SQIVND (reference sequence). This CDR3 is 17 amino acids long. The germline V and J ends were trimmed by 1 base and 1 base, with 16 bases remaining between them.

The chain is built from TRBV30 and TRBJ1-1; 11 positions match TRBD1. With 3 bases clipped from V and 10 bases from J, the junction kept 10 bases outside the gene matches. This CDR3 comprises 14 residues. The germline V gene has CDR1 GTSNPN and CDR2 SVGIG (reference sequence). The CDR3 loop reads CAWRVGQGASRAFF. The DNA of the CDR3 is TGTGCCTGGAGGGTAGGACAGGGGGCATCCAGAGCTTTCTTT.

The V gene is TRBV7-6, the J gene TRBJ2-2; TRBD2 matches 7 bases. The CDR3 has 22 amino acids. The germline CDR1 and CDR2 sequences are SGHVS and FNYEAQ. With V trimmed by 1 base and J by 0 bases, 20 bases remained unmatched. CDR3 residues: CASSLGFPSGSSSRANTGELFF. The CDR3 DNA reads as TGTGCCAGCAGCTTAGGCTTTCCTAGCGGCTCAAGTTCTCGCGCGAACACCGGGGAGCTGTTTTTT.

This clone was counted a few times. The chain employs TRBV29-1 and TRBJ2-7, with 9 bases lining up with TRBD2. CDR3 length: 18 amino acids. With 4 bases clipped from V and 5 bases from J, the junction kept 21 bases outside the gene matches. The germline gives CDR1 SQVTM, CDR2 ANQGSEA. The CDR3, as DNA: TGCAGCGTTGTTTTTTGGGTTGGTAGCGGGGGCGCCGGAGACGAGCAGTACTTC. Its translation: CSVVFWVGSGGAGDEQYF.

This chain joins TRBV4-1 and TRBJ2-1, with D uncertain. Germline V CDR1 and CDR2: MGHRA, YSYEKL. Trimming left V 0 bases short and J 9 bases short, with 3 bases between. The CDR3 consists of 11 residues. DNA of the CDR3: TGCGCCAGCAGCCAAGAGGCTGAGCAGTTCTTC. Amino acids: CASSQEAEQFF.

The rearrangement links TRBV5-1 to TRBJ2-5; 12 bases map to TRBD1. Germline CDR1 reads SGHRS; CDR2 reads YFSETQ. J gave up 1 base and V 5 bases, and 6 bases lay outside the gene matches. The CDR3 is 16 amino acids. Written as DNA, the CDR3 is TGCGCCAGCAGGACCGGGACAGGGGGCCGCCAAGAGACCCAGTACTTC. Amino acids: CASRTGTGGRQETQYF.

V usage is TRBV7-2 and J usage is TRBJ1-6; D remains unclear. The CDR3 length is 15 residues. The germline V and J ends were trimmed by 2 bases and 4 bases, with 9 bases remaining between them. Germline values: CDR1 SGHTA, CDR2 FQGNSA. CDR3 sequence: CASSLKTPYNSPLHF. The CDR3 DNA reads TGTGCCAGCAGCTTAAAGACACCTTATAATTCACCCCTCCACTTT.

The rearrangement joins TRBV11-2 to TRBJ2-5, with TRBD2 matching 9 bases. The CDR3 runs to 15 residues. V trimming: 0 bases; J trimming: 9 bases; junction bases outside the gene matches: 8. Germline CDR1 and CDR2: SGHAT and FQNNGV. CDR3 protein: CASSLELAGERPQYF. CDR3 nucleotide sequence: TGTGCCAGCAGCTTAGAACTAGCGGGCGAGCGTCCCCAGTACTTC.

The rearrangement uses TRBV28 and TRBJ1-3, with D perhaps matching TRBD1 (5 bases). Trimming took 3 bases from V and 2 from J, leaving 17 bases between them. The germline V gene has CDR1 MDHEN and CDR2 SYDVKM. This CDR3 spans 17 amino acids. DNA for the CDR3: TGTGCCAGCAGTTTTTATCCACTCACGGGGGCTGGAAACACCATATATTTT. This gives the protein CASSFYPLTGAGNTIYF.

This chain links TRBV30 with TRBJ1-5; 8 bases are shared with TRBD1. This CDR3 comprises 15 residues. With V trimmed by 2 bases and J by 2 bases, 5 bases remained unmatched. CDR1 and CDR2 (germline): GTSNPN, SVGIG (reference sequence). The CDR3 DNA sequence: TGTGCCTGGAGTCAAGGACAGGGCGGCAATCAGCCCCAGCATTTT. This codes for CAWSQGQGGNQPQHF.

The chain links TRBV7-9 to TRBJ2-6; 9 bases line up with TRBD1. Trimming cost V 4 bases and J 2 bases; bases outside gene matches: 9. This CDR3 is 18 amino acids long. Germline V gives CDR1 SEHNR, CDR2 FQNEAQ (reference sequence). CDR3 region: CASSYAQGARAGANVLTF. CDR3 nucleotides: TGTGCCAGCAGCTACGCACAGGGGGCAAGGGCTGGGGCCAACGTCCTGACTTTC.

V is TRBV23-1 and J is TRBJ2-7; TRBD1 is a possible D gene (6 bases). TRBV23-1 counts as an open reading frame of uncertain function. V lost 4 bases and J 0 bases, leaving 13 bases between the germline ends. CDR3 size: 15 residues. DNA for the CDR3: TGCGCCAGCAGTCTAACCCAGGGGCCCTCCTACGAGCAGTACTTC. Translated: CASSLTQGPSYEQYF.

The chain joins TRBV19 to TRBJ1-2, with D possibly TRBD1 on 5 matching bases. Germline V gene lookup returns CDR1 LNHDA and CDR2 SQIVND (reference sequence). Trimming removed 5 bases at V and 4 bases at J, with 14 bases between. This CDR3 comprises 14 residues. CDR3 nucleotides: TGTGCCAGTAGTCTTCAGACAGTTGGCTATGGCTACACCTTC. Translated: CASSLQTVGYGYTF.

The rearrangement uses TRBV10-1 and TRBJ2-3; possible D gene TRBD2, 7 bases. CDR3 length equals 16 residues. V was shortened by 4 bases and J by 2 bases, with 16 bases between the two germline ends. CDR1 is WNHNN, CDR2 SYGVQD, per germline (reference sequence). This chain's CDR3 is CASSGEGGGYTDTQYF. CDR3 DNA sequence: TGCGCCAGCAGTGGGGAAGGGGGGGGGTACACAGATACGCAGTATTTT.

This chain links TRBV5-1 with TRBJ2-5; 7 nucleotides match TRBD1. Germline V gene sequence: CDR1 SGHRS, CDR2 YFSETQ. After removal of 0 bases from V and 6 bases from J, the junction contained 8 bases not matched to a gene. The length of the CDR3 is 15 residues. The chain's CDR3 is CASSLGGKQGKTQYF. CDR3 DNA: TGCGCCAGCAGCTTGGGGGGAAAACAGGGGAAGACCCAGTACTTC.

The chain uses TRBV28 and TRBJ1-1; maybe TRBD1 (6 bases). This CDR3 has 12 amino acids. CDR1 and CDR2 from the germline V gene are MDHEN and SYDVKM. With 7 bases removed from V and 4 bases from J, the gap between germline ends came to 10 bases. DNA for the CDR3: TGTGCCAGCAAAGGGGGACGCACTGAAGCTTTCTTT. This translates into CASKGGRTEAFF. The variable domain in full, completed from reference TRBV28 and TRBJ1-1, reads DVKVTQSSRYLVKRTGEKVFLECVQDMDHENMFWYRQDPGLGLRLIYFSYDVKMKEKGDIPEGYSVSREKKERFSLILESASTNQTSMYLCASKGGRTEAFFGQGTRLTVV.

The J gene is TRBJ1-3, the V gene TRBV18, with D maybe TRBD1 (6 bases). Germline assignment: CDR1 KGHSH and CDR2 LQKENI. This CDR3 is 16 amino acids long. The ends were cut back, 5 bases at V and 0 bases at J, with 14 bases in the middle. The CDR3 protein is CASSTGIGGSGNTIYF. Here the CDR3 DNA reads TGTGCCAGCTCAACAGGGATAGGCGGCTCTGGAAACACCATATATTTT.

The CDR3, as DNA: TGTGCCACCAGCAGAGAAGTGGGCGGGCAGAAACTATACGAGCAGTACTTC. Translated: CATSREVGGQKLYEQYF. The genes are TRBV15 and TRBJ2-7, with a weak D call TRBD2 (5 bases). Looked up from germline, CDR1 is LNHNV and CDR2 is YYDKDF (reference sequence). V was trimmed by 0 bases and J by 4 bases, leaving 19 bases between them. CDR3 length equals 17 residues. The full variable domain, its missing parts supplied by reference TRBV15 and TRBJ2-7, is DAMVIQNPRYQVTQFGKPVTLSCSQTLNHNVMYWYQQKSSQAPKLLFHYYDKDFNNEADTPDNFQSRRPNTSFCFLDIRSPGLGDTAMYLCATSREVGGQKLYEQYFGPGTRLTVT.

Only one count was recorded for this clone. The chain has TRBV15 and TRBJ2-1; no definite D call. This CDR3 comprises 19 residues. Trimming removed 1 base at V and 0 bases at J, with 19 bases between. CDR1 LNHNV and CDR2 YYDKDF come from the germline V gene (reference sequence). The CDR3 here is CATSRVDTTLRSSYNEQFF. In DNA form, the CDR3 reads TGTGCCACCAGCAGAGTCGATACCACTCTAAGGAGCTCCTACAATGAGCAGTTCTTC.

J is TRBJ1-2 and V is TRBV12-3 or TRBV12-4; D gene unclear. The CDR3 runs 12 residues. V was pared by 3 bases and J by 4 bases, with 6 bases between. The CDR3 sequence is CASSFLLYGYTF. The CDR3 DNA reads TGTGCCAGCAGTTTCCTTCTCTATGGCTACACCTTC.

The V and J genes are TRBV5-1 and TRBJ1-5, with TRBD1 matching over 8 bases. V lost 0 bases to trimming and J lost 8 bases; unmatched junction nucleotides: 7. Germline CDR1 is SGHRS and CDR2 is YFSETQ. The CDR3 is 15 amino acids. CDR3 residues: CASSLGDRPMEPQHF. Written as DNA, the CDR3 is TGCGCCAGCAGCTTGGGGGACAGGCCGATGGAGCCCCAGCATTTT.

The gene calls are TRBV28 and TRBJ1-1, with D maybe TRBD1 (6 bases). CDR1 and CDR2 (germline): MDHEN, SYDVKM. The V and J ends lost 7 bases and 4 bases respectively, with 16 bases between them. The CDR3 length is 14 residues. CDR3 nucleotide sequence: TGTGCCAGCACCCCCTTGAGGGGGAGCACTGAAGCTTTCTTT. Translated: CASTPLRGSTEAFF.

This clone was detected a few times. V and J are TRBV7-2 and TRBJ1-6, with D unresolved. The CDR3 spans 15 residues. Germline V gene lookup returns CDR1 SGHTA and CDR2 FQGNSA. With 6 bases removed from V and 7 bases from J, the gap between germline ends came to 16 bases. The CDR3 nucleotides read TGTGCCAGCAGATTCGGGTCGTTCCCGAATTCACCCCTCCACTTT. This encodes CASRFGSFPNSPLHF.

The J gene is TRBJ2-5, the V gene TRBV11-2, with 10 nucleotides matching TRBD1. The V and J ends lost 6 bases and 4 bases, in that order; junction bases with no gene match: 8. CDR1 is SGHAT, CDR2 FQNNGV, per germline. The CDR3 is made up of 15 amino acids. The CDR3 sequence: CASRRRGTGAETQYF. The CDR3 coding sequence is TGTGCCAGCAGGCGAAGAGGGACAGGGGCAGAGACCCAGTACTTC.

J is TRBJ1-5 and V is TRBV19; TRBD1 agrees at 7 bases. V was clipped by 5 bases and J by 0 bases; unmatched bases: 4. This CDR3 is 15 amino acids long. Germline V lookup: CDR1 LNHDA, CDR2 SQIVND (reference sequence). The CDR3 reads CASSVTGYSNQPQHF. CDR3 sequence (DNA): TGTGCCAGTAGTGTGACAGGGTATAGCAATCAGCCCCAGCATTTT.

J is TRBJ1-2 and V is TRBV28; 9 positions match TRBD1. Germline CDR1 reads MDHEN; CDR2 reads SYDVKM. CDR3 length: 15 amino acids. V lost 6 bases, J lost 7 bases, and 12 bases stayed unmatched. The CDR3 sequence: CASSSTGGVLGGYTF. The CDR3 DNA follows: TGTGCCAGCAGCTCCACAGGGGGCGTCTTGGGTGGCTACACCTTC.

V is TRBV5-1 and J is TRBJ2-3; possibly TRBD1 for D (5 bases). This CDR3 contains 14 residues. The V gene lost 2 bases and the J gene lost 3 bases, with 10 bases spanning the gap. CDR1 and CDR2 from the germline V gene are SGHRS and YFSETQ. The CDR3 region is CASSFGQLTDTQYF. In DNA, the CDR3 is TGCGCCAGCAGCTTTGGACAACTAACAGATACGCAGTATTTT.

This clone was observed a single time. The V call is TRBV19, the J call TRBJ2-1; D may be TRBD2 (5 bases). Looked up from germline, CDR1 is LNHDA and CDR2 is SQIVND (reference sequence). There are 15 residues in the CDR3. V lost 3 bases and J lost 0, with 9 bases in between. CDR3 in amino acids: CASSMAGSSYNEQFF. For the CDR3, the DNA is TGTGCCAGTAGTATGGCTGGGAGCTCCTACAATGAGCAGTTCTTC.

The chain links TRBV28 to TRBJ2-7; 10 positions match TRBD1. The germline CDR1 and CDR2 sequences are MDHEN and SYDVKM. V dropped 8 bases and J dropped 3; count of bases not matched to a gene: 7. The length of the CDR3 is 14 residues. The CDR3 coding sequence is TGTGCCAGCGGGCCGGGACAGGGGATCTACGAGCAGTACTTC. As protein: CASGPGQGIYEQYF.